One and the same sample provided the 8 T cell receptor beta chains below, sequenced in a study of cytomegalovirus exposure and HLA in healthy donors (dated by TCRdb to 2017 to 2019). Libraries were prepared through the immunoSEQ multiplex PCR assay. For the multiplex PCR, a mixture combining 60 forward primers for TCR Vbeta segments and 13 reverse primers for TCR Jbeta segments was used. Here the immuneACCESS table is served through TCRdb, limited to in-frame sequences with V and J called. Missing clones are a known gap in these copies; in checked studies unresolved V genes cover under half, and the rest lacks a known reason. In this sample the table shows 140,000 to 150,000 clones, around 70% of which occur a single time. Of the sample, roughly 2% falls within the top ten clones. Sequencing was done on a sample of PBMCs. The origin of the receptors is a woman aged 55-75 years in good health and CMV-seropositive.

The rearrangement joins TRBV5-1 to TRBJ2-1; 7 bases are shared with TRBD2. The CDR3 is 15 residues long. With V trimmed by 1 base and J by 6 bases, 7 bases remained unmatched. CDR1 is SGHRS and CDR2 is YFSETQ in the germline V gene. DNA of the CDR3: TGCGCCAGCAGCTTGAGGACCGGCGGGAGCAATGAGCAGTTCTTC. Translating gives CASSLRTGGSNEQFF.

This clone showed up just once. The chain couples TRBV15 to TRBJ2-5; 8 positions match TRBD1. The V gene end was trimmed by 0 bases and the J gene end by 5 bases; junction bases not matched to a gene: 5. The germline gives CDR1 LNHNV, CDR2 YYDKDF (reference sequence). This CDR3 is built from 15 residues. CDR3 bases: TGTGCCACCAGCAGAGATCGGACAGGGCGGGAGACCCAGTACTTC. This codes for CATSRDRTGRETQYF.

The gene calls are TRBV18 and TRBJ2-7; the D gene is possibly TRBD2 (7 bases). Trimming cost V 3 bases and J 7 bases, with 19 bases left between them. Germline V CDR1 and CDR2: KGHSH, LQKENI. The CDR3 has 15 amino acids. This chain's CDR3 is CASSPRAGGGGEQYF. CDR3 DNA sequence: TGTGCCAGCTCACCCCGCGCCGGAGGGGGAGGGGAGCAGTACTTC.

The chain carries TRBV25-1 and TRBJ2-2, with 9 nucleotides matching TRBD1. The CDR3 spans 17 residues. Per the germline V gene, CDR1 is MGHDK and CDR2 is SYGVNS. The V segment lost 3 bases and the J segment 3 bases; nucleotides outside the gene matches: 8. The CDR3 protein is CASSDPGTGLDTGELFF. Written as DNA, the CDR3 is TGTGCCAGCAGTGACCCCGGGACAGGGTTGGACACCGGGGAGCTGTTTTTT.

The CDR3 is CASSFSQGGTDTQYF. The CDR3 nucleotides read TGTGCCAGCAGTTTTTCACAGGGTGGAACAGATACGCAGTATTTT. The gene calls are TRBV6-1 and TRBJ2-3, with D maybe TRBD1 (6 bases). CDR1 is MNHNS, CDR2 SASEGT, per germline. This CDR3 spans 15 amino acids. V lost 5 bases and J 3 bases, leaving 15 bases between the germline ends.

This chain links TRBV10-3 with TRBJ2-7, with D possibly being TRBD2 (6 bases). This CDR3 region has 12 residues. Germline CDR1 reads ENHRY; CDR2 reads SYGVKD. V was pared by 6 bases and J by 6 bases, with 12 bases between. The CDR3 loop reads CAIRSSGGEQYF. The CDR3 DNA reads as TGTGCCATCAGGAGTTCCGGGGGCGAGCAGTACTTC.

The V call is TRBV18, the J call TRBJ1-1; D is unresolved. The CDR3 runs to 14 residues. Germline V gene data show CDR1 as KGHSH and CDR2 as LQKENI. The V gene lost 6 bases and the J gene lost 1 base, with 12 bases spanning the gap. The CDR3 DNA is TGTGCCAGCTCCCCGGCGAGGGAGAACACTGAAGCTTTCTTT. Protein product: CASSPARENTEAFF.

This clone was seen more than once but under ten times. V and J are TRBV14 and TRBJ2-1; a possible D gene is TRBD2 (7 bases). The CDR3 has 16 residues. The V end was cut by 2 bases, the J end by 4 bases, with 15 bases between. CDR1 SGHDN and CDR2 FVKESK come from the germline V gene. The DNA of the CDR3 is TGTGCCAGCAGCCAAAGGGGGGGAGTGGCGTACAATGAGCAGTTCTTC. Protein: CASSQRGGVAYNEQFF.